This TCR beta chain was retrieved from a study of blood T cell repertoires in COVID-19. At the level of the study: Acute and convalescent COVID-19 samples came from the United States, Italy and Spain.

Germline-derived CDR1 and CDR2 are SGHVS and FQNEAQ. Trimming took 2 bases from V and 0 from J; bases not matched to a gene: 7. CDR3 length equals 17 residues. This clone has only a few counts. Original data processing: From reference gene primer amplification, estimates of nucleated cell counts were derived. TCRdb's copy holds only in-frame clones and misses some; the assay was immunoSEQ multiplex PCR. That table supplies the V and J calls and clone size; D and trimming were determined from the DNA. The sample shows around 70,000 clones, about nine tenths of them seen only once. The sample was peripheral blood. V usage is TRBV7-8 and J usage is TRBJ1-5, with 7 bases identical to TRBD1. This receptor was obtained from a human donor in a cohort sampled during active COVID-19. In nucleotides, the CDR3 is TGTGCCAGCAGCTTAACGTGGACAGGCTATAGCAATCAGCCCCAGCATTTT. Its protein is CASSLTWTGYSNQPQHF.